This T cell receptor (beta chain) appears in the sequencing data of a study of cytomegalovirus exposure and HLA in healthy donors (dated by TCRdb to between 2016 and 2019). Background on the whole study: In an earlier analysis of approximately 500 of the donors, 250 to 350 Gb of sequence data and approximately 120 million unique TCR beta sequences from approximately 180 million T cells were reported. Among the 398 genotyped donors, approximately 77% belonged to the genetic ancestry cluster associated with self-reported Caucasian donors. Among under 450 genotyped donors of the cohort, an average of 235,054 unique TCR beta nucleotide sequences were sequenced per donor, approximately 20% of them non-productive. The study profiled the T cell repertoires of 550 to 700 subjects by immunosequencing and related them to cytomegalovirus serostatus. All discovery cohort repertoires had been generated using a single sequencing platform. To study patterns of TCR occurrence, a later analysis re-analyzed previously published TCR beta repertoires from around 660 donors and added high-resolution HLA genotyping. To predict cytomegalovirus infection status, the study combined high-throughput TCR immunosequencing, statistical association of individual TCRs with disease status, and machine learning. The study aimed to test whether cataloging public T cell receptors could reveal signatures of past pathogen exposure. In an earlier analysis of 587 of the donors, high-throughput TCR beta sequencing was used to judge whether each TCR beta V gene segment behaved as functional or pseudogenic. Donor age, sex, ethnicity and CMV serostatus were compiled alongside the repertoire data. HLA typing covered class I and class II loci at four-digit resolution. Roughly five DR-DQ haplotypes were handled as single units for association and clustering, since linkage in the cohort was strong. A later genetic analysis took genome-wide SNP genotypes for 398 of the 666 donors and used that subset as a discovery cohort. In addition to the first cohort of 500 to 850 subjects, a separate validation cohort of approximately 130 different subjects was used. An early release that covered about 640 HLA-typed donors contained about 300 gigabases of sequencing data and approximately 85 million unique TCR sequences. The number of typed donors differed by locus: about 620-630 for A, B, C, DRB1 and DQB1; 500 to 550 for DQA1; approximately 600 for DPA1; and around 490 for DPB1. Rather than drawing on any new phenotypic data, the later analysis identified candidate immune exposures from TCR beta sequences and the way those sequences occurred across donors. What the work shows at the level of the full study, not this receptor alone: Presence/absence analyses assumed roughly uniform sequencing depth across donors, an assumption that may not hold. Specific HLA alleles were associated with some 15,000 TCR beta sequences at a false discovery rate of 0.05 in a later analysis. Most TCR sequences were seen in very few donors, while some public TCRs were found in many individuals. Correlated functional status among segregating V segments might reflect linkage disequilibrium, but an unknown experimental factor could not be ruled out. Immune exposure information for the cohort was limited to CMV serostatus. Several of the top co-occurrence clusters appeared to be linked to parvovirus B19, influenza, CMV and Epstein-Barr virus, according to a later analysis. When HLA alleles, especially DR and DQ, strongly co-occurred, TCR associations were difficult to assign to individual alleles. According to a later genetic analysis, donors in an Asian-associated ancestry cluster had fewer N-insertions in productive TCRs than the approximately 650-donor mean. The authors suggested that the approach could potentially be extended to other disease states and immunological phenotypes. The earlier analysis of almost 600 of the donors excluded seventeen rarely observed V segments, including chromosome 9 orphons, because counts were too low. Because the 87-base-pair reads could not distinguish some IMGT-functional V segments, including TRBV6-2 and TRBV6-3, those segments were excluded. In the study, approximately 160 TCR beta chains were listed as associated with cytomegalovirus. A further reported finding was that TCR beta sequences accurately predicted the HLA-A and HLA-B alleles for most subjects in the first cohort. The classifier was reported to diagnose cytomegalovirus status with high specificity and sensitivity in both the original cohort and the validation cohort. In a later analysis, TCR association rates were found to vary across HLA loci, with the most associated TCRs seen for DRB1 alleles and the fewest for HLA-C alleles. In vitro tests confirmed that a few of the cytomegalovirus-associated TCR beta chains recognize cytomegalovirus antigens. A cluster of highly shared sequence variants was judged likely to be a technical artifact of the sequencing pipeline. V-gene and J-gene trimming of TCR beta chains was associated with a missense DCLRE1C variant in a later genetic analysis, and the association was replicated in an independent cohort. In a later analysis, HLA-associated TCR beta chains showed more clonal expansion and lower generation probabilities than non-associated chains that were equally common. The cohort was sequenced for TCR beta chains only, and without alpha or paired-chain data the features that could be detected were limited. Because HLA typing was unavailable for some donors at each locus, only the typed subset was used in association tests. In an earlier analysis of some 550 of the donors, most TCR beta V segments were observed in productive rearrangements about 87% or about 30% of the time, broadly matching IMGT annotations. A later analysis found that most CMV-associated TCR beta chains appeared HLA-restricted, with HLA associations seemingly driven largely by CMV exposure.

The library was generated by the immunoSEQ multiplex PCR assay. The multiplex PCR relied on a mix of 60 forward primers for TCR Vbeta segments and 13 reverse primers for TCR Jbeta segments. The CDR3 region of rearranged TCR beta genes was amplified from genomic DNA with a multiplex PCR assay. The amplified TCR beta libraries were sequenced on the Illumina HiSeq System as 87-base-pair reads. The source study handled its data this way. In a later analysis, about 80 million unique TCR beta chains were counted across the 650 to 700 repertoires, and roughly 11 million of these chains were shared by at least two donors. A nearest-neighbor algorithm error-corrected the raw reads and collapsed the reads into unique sequences, merging closely related sequences to remove PCR and sequencing errors. V, D and J gene segments were assigned by aligning CDR3 sequences to IMGT reference sequences. For a sequence to be retained, a match of at least six nucleotides was required to both a V gene segment and a J gene segment. Rearrangements were called productive when the CDR3 lacked stop codons and stayed in frame with V and J; all others were non-productive. CDR3 was defined by IMGT convention, running from the second conserved V-encoded cysteine to the conserved J-encoded phenylalanine. The earlier analysis of about 530 of the donors excluded any sequence lacking an unambiguous match to a single V gene segment. In an earlier analysis of approximately 500 of the donors, a V segment was called functional when productive rearrangements were above 56.7%, and segregating when the standard deviation between donors exceeded 5%. A statistical classification framework was built to diagnose cytomegalovirus status from the catalog of TCR beta chain sequences. V and J gene assignment, in a later analysis, came from comparing TCR nucleotide sequences with IMGT/GENE-DB human TR gene sequences. In a later analysis, CDR3 sequences and most-parsimonious VDJ recombination scenarios were assigned using the TCRdist pipeline. A later analysis defined each TCR beta chain by its CDR3 amino acid sequence plus V-gene family, and excluded reads lacking a unique V-gene family. As a way to deal with suspected cross-contamination and a sequencing artifact, a later analysis dropped 450 to 700 nucleotide sequences that were highly shared and had low generation probability. For each public chain, a later analysis derived a clonal expansion index from normalized ranks of inferred template counts within each repertoire. A later analysis computed generation probabilities with a VDJ recombination model fitted to out-of-frame rearrangements, and checked the results against IGoR. In a later analysis, hypergeometric tests were used to score TCR-TCR, TCR-HLA and TCR-CMV co-occurrence, with a repertoire-size bias correction applied to TCR pairs. False discovery rates were estimated in a later analysis by permuting HLA or CMV assignments 20 times. In a later analysis, co-occurring TCRs were grouped using DBSCAN, and TCRdist sequence similarity was added for clustering within HLA-allele-positive subsets. Repertoires with fewer than 30,000 or more than 120,000 public chains were left out of co-occurrence clustering, as were four to six repertoires with anomalous nucleotide sharing. The clones in this table, taken by TCRdb from immuneACCESS, are in-frame only. Not every clone is retained; where verified, under half of the shortfall comes from an unresolved V gene, and the cause of the rest is unknown. That table gives V, J and clone size, and the DNA gave D and trimming. The sample includes about 160,000 clones, with nearly 80% observed a single time. The top ten hold 3.1% of the sample.

Concerning this clone: Its antigen has not been determined. One base away there is no much larger clone; base qualities are not given.

Via the germline V gene, CDR1 is SGHTA and CDR2 FQGNSA. V sheds 1 base and J sheds 2 bases, leaving 14 bases between their ends. The CDR3, cysteine through phenylalanine, is 16 amino acids long. Of the read, only the CDR3 DNA is kept; its 48 bases are in frame from base 1. The cohort was made up of 650 to 700 healthy bone marrow donors. Cohort members were all nominally healthy when sampled, although unrecorded immune exposures were likely present. The donor tested CMV seronegative, placing the donor among the 350 to 400 seronegative members of the cohort. Every donor gave a peripheral blood sample, and the peripheral blood mononuclear cells from that sample were used for TCR beta sequencing. Genomic DNA was extracted from the blood cell samples with the Qiagen DNeasy Blood Extraction Kit.

Sequences were obtained from PBMCs. This sequence was found in a woman in her thirties or forties in good health and CMV-seronegative. Recombination connected TRBV7-2 to TRBJ1-1, with the identity of the D gene unclear. The nucleotide sequence is given as TGTGCCAGCAGCTTAGTAACCTGGGCGGGAAACACTGAAGCTTTCTTT. Its coded protein is CASSLVTWAGNTEAFF.